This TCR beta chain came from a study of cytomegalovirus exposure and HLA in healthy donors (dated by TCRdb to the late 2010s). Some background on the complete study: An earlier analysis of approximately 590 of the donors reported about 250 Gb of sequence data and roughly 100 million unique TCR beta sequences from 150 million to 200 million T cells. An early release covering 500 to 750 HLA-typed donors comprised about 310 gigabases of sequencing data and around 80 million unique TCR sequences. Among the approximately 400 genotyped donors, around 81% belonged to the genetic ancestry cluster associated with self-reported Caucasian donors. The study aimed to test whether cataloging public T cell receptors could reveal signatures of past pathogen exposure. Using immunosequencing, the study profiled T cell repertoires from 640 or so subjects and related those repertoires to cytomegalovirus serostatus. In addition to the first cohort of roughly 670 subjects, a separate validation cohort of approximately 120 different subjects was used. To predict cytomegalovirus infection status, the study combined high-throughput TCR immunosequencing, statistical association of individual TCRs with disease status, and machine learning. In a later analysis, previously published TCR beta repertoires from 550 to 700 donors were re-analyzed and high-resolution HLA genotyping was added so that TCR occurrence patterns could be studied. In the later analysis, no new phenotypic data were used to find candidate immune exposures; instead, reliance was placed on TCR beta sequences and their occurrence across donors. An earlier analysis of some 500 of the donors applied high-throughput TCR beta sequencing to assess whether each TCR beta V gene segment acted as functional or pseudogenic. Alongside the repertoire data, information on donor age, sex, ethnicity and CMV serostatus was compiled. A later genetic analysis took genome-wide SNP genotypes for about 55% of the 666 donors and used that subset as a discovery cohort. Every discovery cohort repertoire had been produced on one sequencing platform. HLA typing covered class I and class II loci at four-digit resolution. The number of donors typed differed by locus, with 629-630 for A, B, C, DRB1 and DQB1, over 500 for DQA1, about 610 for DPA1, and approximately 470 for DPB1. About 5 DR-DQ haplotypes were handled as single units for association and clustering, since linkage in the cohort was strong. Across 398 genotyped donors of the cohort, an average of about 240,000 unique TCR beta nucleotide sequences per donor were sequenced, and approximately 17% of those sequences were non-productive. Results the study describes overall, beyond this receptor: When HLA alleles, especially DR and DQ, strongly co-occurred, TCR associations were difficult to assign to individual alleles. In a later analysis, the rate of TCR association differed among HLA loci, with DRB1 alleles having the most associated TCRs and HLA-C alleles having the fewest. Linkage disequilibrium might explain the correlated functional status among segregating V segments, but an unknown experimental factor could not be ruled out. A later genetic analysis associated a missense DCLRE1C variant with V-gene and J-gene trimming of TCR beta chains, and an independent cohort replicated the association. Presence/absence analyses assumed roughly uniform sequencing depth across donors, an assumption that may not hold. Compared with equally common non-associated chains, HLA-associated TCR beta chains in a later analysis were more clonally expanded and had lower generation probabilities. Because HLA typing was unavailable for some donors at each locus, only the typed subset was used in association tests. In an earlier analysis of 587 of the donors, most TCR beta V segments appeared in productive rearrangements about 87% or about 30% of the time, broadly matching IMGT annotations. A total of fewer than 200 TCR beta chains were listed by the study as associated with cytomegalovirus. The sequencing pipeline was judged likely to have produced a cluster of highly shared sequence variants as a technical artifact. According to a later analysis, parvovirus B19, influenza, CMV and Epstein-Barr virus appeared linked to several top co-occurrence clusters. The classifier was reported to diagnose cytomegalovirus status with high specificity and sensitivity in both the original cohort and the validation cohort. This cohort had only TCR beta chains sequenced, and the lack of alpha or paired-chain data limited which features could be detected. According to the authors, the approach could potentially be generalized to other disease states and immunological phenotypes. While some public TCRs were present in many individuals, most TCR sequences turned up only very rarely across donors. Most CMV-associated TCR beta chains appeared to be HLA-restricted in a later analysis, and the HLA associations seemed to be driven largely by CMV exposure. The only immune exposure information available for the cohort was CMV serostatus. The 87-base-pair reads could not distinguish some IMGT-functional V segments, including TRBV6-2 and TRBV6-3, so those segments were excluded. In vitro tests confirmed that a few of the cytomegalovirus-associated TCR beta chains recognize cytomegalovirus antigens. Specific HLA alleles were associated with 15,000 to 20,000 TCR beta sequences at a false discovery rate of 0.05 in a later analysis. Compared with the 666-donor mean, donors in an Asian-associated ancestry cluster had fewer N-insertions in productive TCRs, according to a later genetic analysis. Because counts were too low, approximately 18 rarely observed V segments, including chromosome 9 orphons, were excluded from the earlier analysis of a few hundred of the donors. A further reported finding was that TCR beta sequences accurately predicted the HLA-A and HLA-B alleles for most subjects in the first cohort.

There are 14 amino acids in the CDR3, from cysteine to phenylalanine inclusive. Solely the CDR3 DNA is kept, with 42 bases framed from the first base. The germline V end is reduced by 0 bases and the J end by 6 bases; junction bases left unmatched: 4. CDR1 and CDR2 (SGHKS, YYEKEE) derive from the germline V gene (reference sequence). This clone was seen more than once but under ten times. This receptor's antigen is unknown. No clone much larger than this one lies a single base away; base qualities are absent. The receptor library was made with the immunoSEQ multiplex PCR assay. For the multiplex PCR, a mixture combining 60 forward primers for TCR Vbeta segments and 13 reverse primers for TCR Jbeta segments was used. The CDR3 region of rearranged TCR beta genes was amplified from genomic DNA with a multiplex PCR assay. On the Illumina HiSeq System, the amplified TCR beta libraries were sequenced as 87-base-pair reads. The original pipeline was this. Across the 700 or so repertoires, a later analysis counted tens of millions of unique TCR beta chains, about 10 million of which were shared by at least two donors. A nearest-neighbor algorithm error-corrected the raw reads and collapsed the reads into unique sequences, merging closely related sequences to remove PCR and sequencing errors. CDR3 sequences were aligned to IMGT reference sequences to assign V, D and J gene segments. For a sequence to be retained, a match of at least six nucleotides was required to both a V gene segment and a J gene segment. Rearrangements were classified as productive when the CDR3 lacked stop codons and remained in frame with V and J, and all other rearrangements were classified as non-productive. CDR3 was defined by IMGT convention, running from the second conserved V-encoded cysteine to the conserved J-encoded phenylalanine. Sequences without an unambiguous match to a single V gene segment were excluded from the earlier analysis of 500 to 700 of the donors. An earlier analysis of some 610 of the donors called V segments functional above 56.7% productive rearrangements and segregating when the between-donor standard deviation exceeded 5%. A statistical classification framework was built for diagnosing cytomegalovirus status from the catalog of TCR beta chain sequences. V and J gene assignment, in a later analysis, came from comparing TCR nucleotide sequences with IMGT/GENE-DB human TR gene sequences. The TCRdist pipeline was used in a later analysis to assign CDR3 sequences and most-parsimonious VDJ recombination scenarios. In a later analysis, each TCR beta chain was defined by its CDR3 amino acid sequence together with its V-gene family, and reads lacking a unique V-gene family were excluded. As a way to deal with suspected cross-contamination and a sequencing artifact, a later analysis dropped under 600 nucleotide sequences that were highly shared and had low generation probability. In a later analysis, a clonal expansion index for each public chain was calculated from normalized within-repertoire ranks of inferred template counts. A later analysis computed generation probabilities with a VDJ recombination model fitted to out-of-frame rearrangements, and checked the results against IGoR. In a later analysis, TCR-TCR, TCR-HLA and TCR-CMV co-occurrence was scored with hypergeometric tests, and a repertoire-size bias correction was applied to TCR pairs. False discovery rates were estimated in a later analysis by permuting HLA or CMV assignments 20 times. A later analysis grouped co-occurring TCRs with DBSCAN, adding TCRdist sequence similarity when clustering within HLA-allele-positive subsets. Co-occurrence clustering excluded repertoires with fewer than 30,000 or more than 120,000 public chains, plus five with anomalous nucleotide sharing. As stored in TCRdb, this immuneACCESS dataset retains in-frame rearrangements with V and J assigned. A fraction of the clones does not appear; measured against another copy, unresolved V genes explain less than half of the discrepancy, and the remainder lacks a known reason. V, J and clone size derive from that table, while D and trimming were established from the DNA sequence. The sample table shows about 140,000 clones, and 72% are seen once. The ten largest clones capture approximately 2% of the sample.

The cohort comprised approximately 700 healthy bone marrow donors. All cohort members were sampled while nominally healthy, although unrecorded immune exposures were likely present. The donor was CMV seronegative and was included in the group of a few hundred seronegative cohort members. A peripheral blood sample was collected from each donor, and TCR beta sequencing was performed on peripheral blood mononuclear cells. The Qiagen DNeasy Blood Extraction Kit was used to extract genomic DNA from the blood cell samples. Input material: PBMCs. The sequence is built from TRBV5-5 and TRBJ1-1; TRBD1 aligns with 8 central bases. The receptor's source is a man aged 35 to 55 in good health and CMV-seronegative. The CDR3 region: CASSLAGQGPEAFF. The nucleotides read TGTGCCAGCAGCTTGGCAGGACAGGGCCCTGAAGCTTTCTTT.